This entry concerns a single T cell receptor (beta chain). Its antigen is not known. Assay used: immunoSEQ multiplex PCR; TCRdb lists only in-frame clones, some missing. This table holds 55,000 to 80,000 clones, just under 85% found once. The V end was cut by 2 bases, the J end by 4 bases, with 3 bases between. In germline, CDR1 is ENHRY, CDR2 SYGVKD. The CDR3 spans 12 residues. This sample was taken from a study of T cells in localized non-small cell lung cancer. Study conclusions and caveats: There were a median roughly 60 of the top 100 tumor clones appearing in adjacent lung. The highest T cell clonality was in uninvolved adjacent lung, above tumor.

This receptor was taken from a female donor of 60 years or more with stage I lung adenocarcinoma. This specimen consisted of peripheral blood, obtained before any cancer treatment. The chain has TRBV10-3 and TRBJ1-5; no definite D call. Here the CDR3 reads CAISEGNQPQHF. CDR3 coding DNA: TGTGCCATCAGTGAGGGTAATCAGCCCCAGCATTTT.